A selection of T cell receptor beta chains follows, all from one sample in a study of T-cell memory formation after mild COVID-19. TCRdb re-derived calls from the 5' RACE reads in MiXCR, one entry per CDR3 protein. The sample lists approximately 440,000 distinct CDR3 sequences, around 18% occurring once. Sequenced material: PBMCs or a T cell subset sorted from them (not recorded which). Source of these receptors: an adult woman who had mild COVID-19 (a few samples of this study predate the infection). Cell type and time point are not known. Each CDR3 is given with its conserved first and last residue. D genes are given only for firm matches. Clone size is stated in some rows and not others, as once, few, many or a class when expanded.

j_call v_call d_call clone_size cdr3_aa cdr3_nt
TRBJ1-5 TRBV24-1 NA NA CATSDRGHSNQPQHF TGTGCCACCAGTGATCGGGGGCATAGCAATCAGCCCCAGCATTTT
TRBJ1-4 TRBV12-3/TRBV12-4 NA few CASSLTGGADEKLFF TGTGCCAGCAGTCTCACGGGAGGGGCGGACGAAAAACTGTTTTTT
TRBJ2-7 TRBV3-1 NA NA CASSRGESSYEQYF TGTGCCAGCAGCAGGGGGGAGAGCTCCTACGAGCAGTACTTC
TRBJ2-7 TRBV11-2 NA many CASSFGVGAYEQYF TGTGCCAGCAGCTTCGGGGTCGGGGCCTACGAGCAGTACTTC
TRBJ2-2 TRBV6-5 NA NA CASRPGTSLAGELFF TGTGCCAGCAGACCCGGGACCAGCTTAGCCGGGGAGCTGTTTTTT
TRBJ2-5 TRBV18 NA few CASSQGGGVGVETQYF TGTGCCAGCTCCCAAGGAGGGGGAGTCGGTGTTGAGACCCAGTACTTC
TRBJ2-7 TRBV3-1 NA few CASSQELVAEQYF TGTGCCAGCAGCCAAGAGCTTGTGGCAGAGCAGTACTTC
TRBJ1-2 TRBV7-9 TRBD1 few CASSYTGEGYTF TGTGCCAGCAGCTACACAGGGGAAGGCTACACCTTC
TRBJ1-2 TRBV19 NA NA CASSTLGSPATTNYGYTF TGTGCCAGTAGTACCCTAGGAAGTCCTGCAACAACTAACTATGGCTACACCTTC
TRBJ1-2 TRBV7-2 NA NA CASSWPGDGYTF TGTGCCAGCAGCTGGCCAGGGGATGGCTACACCTTC
TRBJ2-3 TRBV12-5 TRBD2 NA CASGLVRSESGGIRGTQYF TGTGCTAGTGGTTTGGTACGGTCGGAGAGCGGGGGCATTAGAGGTACGCAGTATTTT
TRBJ2-3 TRBV5-1 TRBD2 NA CASSRSSGRPDTQYF TGCGCCAGCAGCCGCAGCAGCGGGAGGCCAGATACGCAGTATTTT
TRBJ2-3 TRBV6-2/TRBV6-3 NA NA CASSYWGIGGRDTQYF TGTGCCAGCAGTTACTGGGGGATCGGTGGTAGAGATACGCAGTATTTT
TRBJ1-4 TRBV19 NA NA CASKRTAREGEKLFF TGTGCCAGTAAGAGGACAGCACGGGAGGGTGAAAAACTGTTTTTT
TRBJ1-3 TRBV7-2 NA few CASSLDTGVGNTIYF TGTGCCAGCAGCCTAGATACGGGGGTAGGAAACACCATATATTTT
TRBJ2-3 TRBV10-3 NA few CAISESRKVSARTDTQYF TGTGCCATCAGTGAGTCGCGAAAGGTGTCAGCCCGCACAGATACGCAGTATTTT
TRBJ2-1 TRBV7-2 NA few CASSPPMGRNEQFF TGTGCCAGCAGCCCTCCCATGGGGAGGAATGAGCAGTTCTTC
TRBJ1-4 TRBV5-6 NA few CASSFKGWAVF TGTGCCAGCAGCTTTAAGGGCTGGGCGGTTTTT
TRBJ1-5 TRBV6-2/TRBV6-3 NA NA CASSFDRRQPQHF TGTGCCAGCAGCTTCGACAGGCGCCAGCCCCAGCATTTT
TRBJ1-5 TRBV7-8 NA few CASSLGRGQPQHF TGTGCCAGCAGCTTAGGGCGTGGTCAGCCCCAGCATTTT
TRBJ2-7 TRBV20-1 NA few CSARESLVGALPGEQYF TGCAGTGCTAGAGAGTCCCTGGTAGGGGCCCTTCCCGGGGAGCAGTACTTC
TRBJ2-7 TRBV4-1 NA few CASSHPVSYEQYF TGCGCCAGCAGCCACCCGGTCAGCTACGAGCAGTACTTC
TRBJ2-1 TRBV15 TRBD2 NA CATSRPSAGSNNEQFF TGTGCCACCAGCAGACCTTCAGCGGGGTCGAACAATGAGCAGTTCTTC
TRBJ1-4 TRBV12-3/TRBV12-4 NA NA CASRETVATNEKLFF TGTGCCAGCAGGGAGACAGTTGCAACTAATGAAAAACTGTTTTTT
TRBJ2-1 TRBV5-1 NA NA CASSGVTSYNEQFF TGCGCCAGCAGTGGGGTAACCAGCTACAATGAGCAGTTCTTC
TRBJ2-1 TRBV9 TRBD2 few CASSVARERGNEQFF TGTGCCAGCAGCGTAGCGCGGGAGAGGGGCAATGAGCAGTTCTTC
TRBJ2-3 TRBV5-1 NA NA CASSLQPNTDTQYF TGCGCCAGCAGCCTCCAGCCTAACACAGATACGCAGTATTTT
TRBJ2-3 TRBV5-1 TRBD2 few CASSDGGLVDTQYF TGCGCCAGCAGCGACGGGGGACTAGTAGATACGCAGTATTTT
TRBJ2-7 TRBV10-3 TRBD2 NA CAIGEGRAIYEQYF TGTGCCATCGGGGAGGGGAGGGCCATATACGAGCAGTACTTC
TRBJ2-3 TRBV4-2 TRBD2 NA CASSQDIGLAGGSIDTQYF TGTGCCAGCAGCCAAGATATCGGACTAGCGGGAGGCAGTATAGATACGCAGTATTTT
TRBJ2-3 TRBV5-1 NA few CASSEEGGTDTQYF TGCGCCAGCAGCGAGGAGGGGGGCACAGATACGCAGTATTTT
TRBJ1-1 TRBV20-1 NA once CSARDPRMNTEAFF TGCAGTGCTAGAGATCCCAGGATGAACACTGAAGCTTTCTTT
TRBJ2-1 TRBV19 TRBD2 few CASSISGTSGGAYNEQFF TGTGCCAGTAGTATATCGGGGACTAGCGGGGGGGCCTACAATGAGCAGTTCTTC
TRBJ1-6 TRBV7-9 NA NA CASSLEKGGAQSPLHF TGTGCCAGCAGCTTAGAAAAGGGAGGGGCGCAATCACCCCTCCACTTT
TRBJ2-5 TRBV12-3/TRBV12-4 NA NA CASSSNLRRETQYF TGTGCCAGCAGTTCCAATTTACGACGAGAGACCCAGTACTTC
TRBJ2-7 TRBV11-2 NA few CASSPRNEQYF TGTGCCAGCAGCCCTCGGAACGAGCAGTACTTC
TRBJ2-5 TRBV24-1 NA NA CATSDIGAGRGETQYF TGTGCCACCAGTGATATCGGGGCAGGGCGCGGGGAGACCCAGTACTTC
TRBJ2-3 TRBV5-1 TRBD2 few CASSLRGGDTDTQYF TGCGCCAGCAGCTTACGGGGGGGAGACACAGATACGCAGTATTTT
TRBJ2-5 TRBV7-9 TRBD2 few CASSSSSGRYRETQYF TGTGCCAGCAGCTCGTCTAGCGGAAGGTACCGAGAGACCCAGTACTTC
TRBJ1-4 TRBV11-2 TRBD1 NA CASSWTGDEKLFF TGTGCCAGCAGCTGGACAGGGGATGAAAAACTGTTTTTT
TRBJ2-2 TRBV5-1 NA NA CASSLVASRNTGELFF TGCGCCAGCAGCTTGGTCGCTAGCAGGAACACCGGGGAGCTGTTTTTT
TRBJ2-2 TRBV6-5 TRBD1 few CASSKGQGPARTGELFF TGTGCCAGCAGCAAGGGACAGGGGCCTGCTCGAACCGGGGAGCTGTTTTTT
TRBJ2-1 TRBV16 NA NA CASSRVLGGASMLYEQFF TGTGCCAGCAGCCGGGTCCTCGGGGGCGCTTCGATGTTATATGAGCAGTTCTTC
TRBJ1-1 TRBV5-1 NA few CASSDPALNTEAFF TGCGCCAGCAGCGATCCGGCATTGAACACTGAAGCTTTCTTT
TRBJ2-2 TRBV7-9 TRBD1 NA CASEQIPGQPNTGELFF TGTGCCAGCGAACAGATACCGGGACAGCCGAACACCGGGGAGCTGTTTTTT
TRBJ2-7 TRBV6-5 NA few CASFDSYEQYF TGTGCCAGCTTTGACTCCTACGAGCAGTACTTC
TRBJ2-5 TRBV6-5 NA NA CASTTGETQYF TGTGCCAGCACTACGGGAGAGACCCAGTACTTC
TRBJ2-7 TRBV20-1 NA NA CSARDGKGGTYEQYF TGCAGTGCTAGAGATGGAAAGGGGGGGACCTACGAGCAGTACTTC
TRBJ1-2 TRBV5-1 NA many CASTRRGYTF TGCGCCAGCACCCGCCGTGGCTACACCTTC
TRBJ2-3 TRBV12-3/TRBV12-4 TRBD2 NA CASSQAGAVTDTQYF TGTGCCAGCAGCCAAGCGGGGGCGGTGACAGATACGCAGTATTTT
TRBJ2-7 TRBV30 NA NA CAWSVQVTYEQYF TGTGCCTGGAGTGTACAGGTAACCTACGAGCAGTACTTC
TRBJ2-7 TRBV6-5 NA NA CASSYSLKGGLYEQYF TGTGCCAGCAGTTACTCGTTAAAGGGCGGGTTATACGAGCAGTACTTC
TRBJ2-3 TRBV4-1 NA NA CASSQLGLSTDTQYF TGCGCCAGCAGCCAATTAGGACTGAGCACAGATACGCAGTATTTT